These 18 T cell receptor beta chains originate from one sample sequenced in a study of spatial heterogeneity in lung cancer. Specified time point: sample taken at primary tumor resection. MiXCR, run by TCRdb on the 5' RACE reads, gives a single entry per CDR3 protein. The sample contains about 48,000 distinct CDR3 sequences, approximately 5.7% of which appear only once. The material sequenced was PBMCs, taken at surgery. The receptors were gathered from a male donor with early-stage non-small cell lung cancer.

This clonotype was seen ten or more times. The gene calls are TRBV20-1 and TRBJ2-2; TRBD2 matches 7 bases. CDR3 size: 14 residues. Trimming at V came to 3 bases and at J to 1 base, leaving 2 bases not matched to a gene. Germline loops: CDR1 DFQATT, CDR2 SNEGSKA (reference sequence). CDR3 DNA: TGCAGTGCTAGTAGCGGGTTGAACACCGGGGAGCTGTTTTTT. This encodes CSASSGLNTGELFF.

This clonotype was picked up a small number of times. V gene TRBV12-3 or TRBV12-4 combines with J gene TRBJ2-1; 12 positions agree with TRBD2. CDR3 length: 16 amino acids. The V and J ends lost 6 bases and 4 bases, in that order; junction bases with no gene match: 7. The CDR3 region is CASSPRTSGTYNEQFF. In DNA, the CDR3 is TGTGCCAGCAGCCCAAGGACTAGCGGGACGTACAATGAGCAGTTCTTC.

This clonotype was recorded at least ten times. The rearrangement uses TRBV7-9 and TRBJ1-3; TRBD1 might be the D (6 bases). There are 15 residues in the CDR3. With 3 bases removed from V and 4 bases from J, the gap between germline ends came to 13 bases. CDR1 is SEHNR, CDR2 FQNEAQ, per germline (reference sequence). CDR3: CASSLSTGSGNTIYF. In DNA form, the CDR3 reads TGTGCCAGCAGCTTGTCGACAGGTTCAGGAAACACCATATATTTT.

This clonotype was observed at least ten times. V and J are TRBV12-3 or TRBV12-4 and TRBJ2-3; either TRBD1 or TRBD2 may fit D (7 bases each). The CDR3 contains 16 residues. V lost 6 bases to trimming and J lost 7 bases, with 23 bases between them. CDR3 in amino acids: CASRQAGQPLHNTQYF. CDR3 sequence (DNA): TGTGCCAGCAGACAAGCGGGACAGCCCCTTCACAATACGCAGTATTTT.

This clonotype was recorded at least ten times. The CDR3 DNA sequence: TGTGCCAGCAGTTACTCTCCAGGGGGCTACTATGGCTACACCTTC. Translating it yields CASSYSPGGYYGYTF. The rearrangement links TRBV6-2 or TRBV6-3 to TRBJ1-2; TRBD1 matches 8 bases. V was pared by 0 bases and J by 3 bases, with 3 bases of the junction left unmatched. Germline V lookup: CDR1 MNHEY, CDR2 SVGEGT. The CDR3 covers 15 residues.

There are many counts of this clonotype. This CDR3 reads CATSRDRQNYGYTF. The CDR3 DNA sequence: TGTGCCACCAGCAGAGATCGCCAAAACTATGGCTACACCTTC. The V call is TRBV15, the J call TRBJ1-2; D not resolved. There are 14 residues in the CDR3. V was shortened by 0 bases and J by 2 bases, with 7 bases between the two germline ends. CDR1 is LNHNV and CDR2 is YYDKDF in the germline V gene (reference sequence).

This clonotype was observed many times. V gene TRBV6-2 or TRBV6-3 combines with J gene TRBJ1-1; TRBD1 matches at 11 bases. Germline V gene sequence: CDR1 MNHEY, CDR2 SVGEGT. Unmatched junction bases numbered 13, after V lost 5 bases and J lost 5 bases. The CDR3 contains 17 residues. CDR3 residues: CASSAGTGGWAGTEAFF. As DNA, the CDR3 is TGTGCCAGCAGTGCCGGGACAGGGGGTTGGGCAGGGACTGAAGCTTTCTTT.

This clonotype was recorded many times. The rearrangement joins TRBV9 to TRBJ2-3, with 12 bases aligning to TRBD2. This CDR3 spans 16 amino acids. The germline CDR1 and CDR2 sequences are SGDLS and YYNGEE. Losses at the gene ends were 4 bases for V and 5 bases for J; bases not matched to a gene: 8. The DNA for the CDR3 is TGTGCCAGCAGCTTCGGACTAGCGGGATTCGGAGATACGCAGTATTTT. Residues: CASSFGLAGFGDTQYF.

This clonotype has at least ten counts. V and J are TRBV12-3 or TRBV12-4 and TRBJ1-5; TRBD1 matches at 7 bases. Trimming took 6 bases from V and 7 from J; bases not matched to a gene: 9. The CDR3 sequence is 14 residues long. The CDR3 sequence: CASSPTGRIQPQHF. In DNA form, the CDR3 reads TGTGCCAGCAGCCCGACAGGGAGGATACAGCCCCAGCATTTT.

The chain joins TRBV19 to TRBJ2-2; possible D gene TRBD1, 6 bases. Germline-derived CDR1 and CDR2 are LNHDA and SQIVND (reference sequence). This CDR3 region has 14 residues. V was clipped by 6 bases and J by 6 bases, with 14 bases between them. The CDR3 coding sequence is TGTGCCAGTAGATTACAGGGAAGGTCCGGGGAGCTGTTTTTT. Its protein is CASRLQGRSGELFF.

The V and J genes are TRBV12-3 or TRBV12-4 and TRBJ1-3; 8 bases match TRBD1. Trimming took 5 bases from V and 4 from J; bases not matched to a gene: 4. This CDR3 contains 14 residues. The CDR3 nucleotides read TGTGCCAGCAGTCCGACAGGGGCCGGAAACACCATATATTTT. Protein sequence: CASSPTGAGNTIYF.

This clonotype was counted only a few times. The chain uses TRBV19 and TRBJ2-3; no definite D call. V lost 6 bases and J lost 5, with 12 bases in between. The CDR3 sequence is 13 residues long. CDR1 is LNHDA, CDR2 SQIVND, per germline (reference sequence). CDR3 sequence: CASSPEWEDTQYF. The CDR3, as DNA: TGTGCCAGTAGCCCCGAATGGGAAGATACGCAGTATTTT.

In this sample, this clonotype turned up many times. CDR3 sequence (DNA): TGTGCCAGCAGCTTAGCTCGATTGGGACTAGCGGGAGGAATGGACATTCAGTACTTC. Its translation is CASSLARLGLAGGMDIQYF. This chain joins TRBV7-8 and TRBJ2-4; 15 bases are shared with TRBD2. The CDR3 contains 19 residues. Losses at the gene ends were 0 bases for V and 8 bases for J; bases not matched to a gene: 11. Germline V lookup: CDR1 SGHVS, CDR2 FQNEAQ.

The chain recombines TRBV5-1 with TRBJ2-7; D uncertain. The CDR3 loop spans 16 amino acids. The germline V gene has CDR1 SGHRS and CDR2 YFSETQ. V lost 0 bases and J lost 1, with 14 bases in between. The CDR3 bases are TGCGCCAGCAGCTTGGAAGGTCTTGGGCTATCCTACGAGCAGTACTTC. Amino acid sequence: CASSLEGLGLSYEQYF.

The sample holds many counts of this clonotype. The chain is built from TRBV7-2 and TRBJ1-1; D uncertain. The V and J ends lost 5 bases and 1 base respectively, with 11 bases between them. CDR1 and CDR2 from the germline V gene are SGHTA and FQGNSA. The CDR3 spans 14 residues. The CDR3 nucleotides read TGTGCCAGCAGCATTCGACATTCGAACACTGAAGCTTTCTTT. It yields the protein CASSIRHSNTEAFF.

This clonotype was observed many times. The chain employs TRBV20-1 and TRBJ2-1; 7 positions match TRBD2. The CDR3 runs to 15 residues. Germline V CDR1 and CDR2: DFQATT, SNEGSKA (reference sequence). The V and J ends lost 0 bases and 7 bases, in that order; junction bases with no gene match: 9. The CDR3 coding sequence is TGCAGTGCTAGAGATCCCTCTACTAGCGCGAATGAGCAGTTCTTC. Its translation: CSARDPSTSANEQFF.

This clonotype was recorded at least ten times. The chain joins TRBV29-1 to TRBJ2-5, with 8 nucleotides matching TRBD2. The V and J ends lost 4 bases and 4 bases, in that order; junction bases with no gene match: 8. Germline values: CDR1 SQVTM, CDR2 ANQGSEA. The CDR3 sequence is 14 residues long. This chain's CDR3 is CSVAGTSGVETQYF. The CDR3 nucleotides are TGCAGCGTTGCCGGGACTAGTGGGGTAGAGACCCAGTACTTC.

This clonotype was observed many times. This rearrangement joins TRBV20-1 to TRBJ2-7; 7 bases match TRBD1. This CDR3 spans 12 amino acids. J lost 4 bases, V lost 4 bases, and 4 bases had no gene match. Germline V lookup: CDR1 DFQATT, CDR2 SNEGSKA (reference sequence). The DNA for the CDR3 is TGCAGTGCTAAGGGGACAGCTTACGAGCAGTACTTC. Translating gives CSAKGTAYEQYF.